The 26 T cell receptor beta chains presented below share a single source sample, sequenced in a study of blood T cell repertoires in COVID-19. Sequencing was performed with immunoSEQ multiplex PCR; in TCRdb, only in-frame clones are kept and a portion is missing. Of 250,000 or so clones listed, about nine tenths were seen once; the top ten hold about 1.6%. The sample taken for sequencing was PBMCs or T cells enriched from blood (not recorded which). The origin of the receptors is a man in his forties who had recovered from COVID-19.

In DNA form, the CDR3 reads TGTGCCTGGAGTCCGGAGGGGCCTCAGCCCCAGCATTTT. This translates into CAWSPEGPQPQHF. The chain links TRBV30 to TRBJ1-5; D possibly corresponds to TRBD1 (5 bases). Germline V gene data show CDR1 as GTSNPN and CDR2 as SVGIG (reference sequence). V lost 2 bases and J 6 bases, leaving 11 bases between the germline ends. This CDR3 is built from 13 residues.

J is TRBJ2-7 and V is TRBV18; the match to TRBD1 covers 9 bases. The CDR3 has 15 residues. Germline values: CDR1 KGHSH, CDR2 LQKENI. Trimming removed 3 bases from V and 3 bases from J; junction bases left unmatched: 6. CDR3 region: CASSPNPGQGYEQYF. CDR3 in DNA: TGTGCCAGCTCACCTAACCCGGGACAGGGCTACGAGCAGTACTTC. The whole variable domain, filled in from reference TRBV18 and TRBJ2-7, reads NAGVMQNPRHLVRRRGQEARLRCSPMKGHSHVYWYRQLPEEGLKFMVYLQKENIIDESGMPKERFSAEFPKEGPSILRIQQVVRGDSAAYFCASSPNPGQGYEQYFGPGTRLTVT.

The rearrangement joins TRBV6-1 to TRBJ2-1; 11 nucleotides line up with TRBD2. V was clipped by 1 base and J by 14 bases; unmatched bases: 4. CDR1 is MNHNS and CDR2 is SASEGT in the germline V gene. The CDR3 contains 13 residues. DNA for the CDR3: TGTGCCAGCAGTGAAGTAGCGGGGGGGTTAGAGTTCTTC. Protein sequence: CASSEVAGGLEFF.

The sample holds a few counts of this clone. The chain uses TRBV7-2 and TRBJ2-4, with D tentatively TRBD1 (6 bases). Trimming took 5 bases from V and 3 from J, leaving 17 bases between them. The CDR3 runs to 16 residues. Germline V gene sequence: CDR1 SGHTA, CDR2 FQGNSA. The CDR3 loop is CASSPTGLQLKNIQYF. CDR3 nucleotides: TGTGCCAGCAGCCCGACAGGACTTCAGCTCAAAAACATTCAGTACTTC.

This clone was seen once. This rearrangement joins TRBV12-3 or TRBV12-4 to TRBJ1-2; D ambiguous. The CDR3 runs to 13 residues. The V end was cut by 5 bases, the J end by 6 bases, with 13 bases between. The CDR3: CASSPETRDGYTF. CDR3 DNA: TGTGCCAGCAGTCCTGAAACCCGGGATGGCTACACCTTC.

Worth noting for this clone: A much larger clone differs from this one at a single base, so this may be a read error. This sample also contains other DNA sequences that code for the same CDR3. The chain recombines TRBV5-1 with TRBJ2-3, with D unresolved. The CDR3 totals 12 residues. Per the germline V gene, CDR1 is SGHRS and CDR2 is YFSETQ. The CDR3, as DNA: TGCGCTAGCAGCTTGCCTGAGGATACGCAGTATTTT. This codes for CASSLPEDTQYF. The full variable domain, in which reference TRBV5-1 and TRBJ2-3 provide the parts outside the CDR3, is KAGVTQTPRYLIKTRGQQVTLSCSPISGHRSVSWYQQTPGQGLQFLFEYFSETQRNKGNFPGRFSGRQFSNSRSEMNVSTLELGDSALYLCASSLPEDTQYFGPGTRLTVL.

In nucleotides, the CDR3 is TGTGCCAGCAGCTCCATTAGCGGGAGAGGCTACGAGCAGTACTTC. This translates into CASSSISGRGYEQYF. The gene calls are TRBV27 and TRBJ2-7; 9 bases agree with TRBD2. CDR1 and CDR2 (germline): MNHEY, SMNVEV (reference sequence). V shed 6 bases, J shed 3 bases, and the junction held 9 bases outside the gene matches. CDR3 length: 15 amino acids.

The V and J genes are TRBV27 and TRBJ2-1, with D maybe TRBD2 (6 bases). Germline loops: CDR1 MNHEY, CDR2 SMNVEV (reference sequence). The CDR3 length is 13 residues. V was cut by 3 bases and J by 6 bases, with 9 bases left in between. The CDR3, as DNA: TGTGCCAGCAGTTTTTCGGGGGTCAATGAGCAGTTCTTC. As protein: CASSFSGVNEQFF.

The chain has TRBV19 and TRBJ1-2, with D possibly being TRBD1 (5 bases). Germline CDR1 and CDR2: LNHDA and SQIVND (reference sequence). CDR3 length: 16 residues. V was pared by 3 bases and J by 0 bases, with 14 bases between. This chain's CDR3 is CASSMYGHIANYGYTF. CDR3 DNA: TGTGCCAGTAGTATGTACGGACACATCGCTAACTATGGCTACACCTTC.

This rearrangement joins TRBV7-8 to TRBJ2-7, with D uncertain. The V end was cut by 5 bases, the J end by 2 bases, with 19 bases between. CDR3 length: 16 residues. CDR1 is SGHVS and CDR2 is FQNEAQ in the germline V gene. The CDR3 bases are TGTGCCAGCAGCCCCCCGCTGCGATTCGGTACCTACGAGCAGTACTTC. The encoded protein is CASSPPLRFGTYEQYF.

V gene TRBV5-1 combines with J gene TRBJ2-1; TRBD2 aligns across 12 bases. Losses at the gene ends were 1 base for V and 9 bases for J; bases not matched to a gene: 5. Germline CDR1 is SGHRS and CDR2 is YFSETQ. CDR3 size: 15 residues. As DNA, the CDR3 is TGCGCCAGCAGCTTGAGACTAGCGGGAGTTTTTGAGCAGTTCTTC. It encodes CASSLRLAGVFEQFF. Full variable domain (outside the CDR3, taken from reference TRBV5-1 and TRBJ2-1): KAGVTQTPRYLIKTRGQQVTLSCSPISGHRSVSWYQQTPGQGLQFLFEYFSETQRNKGNFPGRFSGRQFSNSRSEMNVSTLELGDSALYLCASSLRLAGVFEQFFGPGTRLTVL.

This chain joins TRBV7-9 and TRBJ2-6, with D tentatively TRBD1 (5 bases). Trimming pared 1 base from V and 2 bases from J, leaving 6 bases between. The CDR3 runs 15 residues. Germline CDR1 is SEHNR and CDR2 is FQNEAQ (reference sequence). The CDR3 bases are TGTGCCAGCAGCTTAGAAGGGGCTGGGGCCAACGTCCTGACTTTC. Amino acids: CASSLEGAGANVLTF.

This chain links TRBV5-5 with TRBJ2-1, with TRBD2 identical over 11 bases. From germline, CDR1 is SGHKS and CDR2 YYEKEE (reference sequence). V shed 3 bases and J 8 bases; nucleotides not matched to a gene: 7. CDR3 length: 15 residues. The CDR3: CASSSGLAVTYEQFF. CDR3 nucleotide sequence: TGTGCCAGCAGCTCGGGACTAGCGGTTACCTATGAGCAGTTCTTC.

CDR3 protein: CASSPLRAQTTDTQYF. DNA of the CDR3: TGTGCCAGCTCACCACTCAGGGCTCAGACCACAGATACGCAGTATTTT. V usage is TRBV18 and J usage is TRBJ2-3; a weak D match, TRBD1 (5 bases). The germline gives CDR1 KGHSH, CDR2 LQKENI. The CDR3 totals 16 residues. The V end lost 1 base, the J end lost 2 bases, and 13 bases lay between the germline ends.

This CDR3 reads CASSQGDRETYEQYF. In DNA form, the CDR3 reads TGTGCCAGCAGCCAAGGGGACAGGGAAACCTACGAGCAGTACTTC. The chain carries TRBV3-1 (or the pseudogene TRBV3-2) and TRBJ2-7; 9 nucleotides line up with TRBD1. CDR1 and CDR2 (germline): LGHDT, YNNKEL (reference sequence). Trimming removed 1 base from V and 2 bases from J; junction bases left unmatched: 3. The CDR3 is 15 residues long.

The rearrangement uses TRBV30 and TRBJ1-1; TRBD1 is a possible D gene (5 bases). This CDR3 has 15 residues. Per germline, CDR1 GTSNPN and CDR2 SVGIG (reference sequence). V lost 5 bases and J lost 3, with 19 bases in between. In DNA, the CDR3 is TGTGCCTGGTCTAGGGGTTCATCTGGGGACACTGAAGCTTTCTTT. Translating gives CAWSRGSSGDTEAFF. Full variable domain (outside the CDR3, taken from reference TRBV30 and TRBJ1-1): SQTIHQWPATLVQPVGSPLSLECTVEGTSNPNLYWYRQAAGRGLQLLFYSVGIGQISSEVPQNLSASRPQDRQFILSSKKLLLSDSGFYLCAWSRGSSGDTEAFFGQGTRLTVV.

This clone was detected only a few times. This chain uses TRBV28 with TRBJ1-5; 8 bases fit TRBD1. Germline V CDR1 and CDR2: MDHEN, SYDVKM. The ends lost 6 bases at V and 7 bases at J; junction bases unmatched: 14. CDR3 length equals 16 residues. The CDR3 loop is CASRYSDRAFRQPQHF. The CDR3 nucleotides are TGTGCCAGCAGGTACTCGGACAGGGCCTTTCGACAGCCCCAGCATTTT. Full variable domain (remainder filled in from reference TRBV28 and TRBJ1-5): DVKVTQSSRYLVKRTGEKVFLECVQDMDHENMFWYRQDPGLGLRLIYFSYDVKMKEKGDIPEGYSVSREKKERFSLILESASTNQTSMYLCASRYSDRAFRQPQHFGDGTRLSIL.

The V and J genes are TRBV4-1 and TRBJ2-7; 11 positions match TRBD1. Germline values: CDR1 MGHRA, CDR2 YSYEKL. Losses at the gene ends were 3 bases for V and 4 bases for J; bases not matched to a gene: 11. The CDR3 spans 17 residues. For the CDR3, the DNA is TGCGCCAGCAGCCATTCTTCGGATTGGGACAGGGGGTACGAGCAGTACTTC. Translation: CASSHSSDWDRGYEQYF.

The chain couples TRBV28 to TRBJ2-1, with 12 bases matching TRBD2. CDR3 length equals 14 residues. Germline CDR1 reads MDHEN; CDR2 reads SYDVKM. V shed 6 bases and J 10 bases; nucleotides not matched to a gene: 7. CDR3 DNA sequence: TGTGCCAGCAGACTAGCGGGAGGCCCCCAAGAGCAGTTCTTC. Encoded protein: CASRLAGGPQEQFF. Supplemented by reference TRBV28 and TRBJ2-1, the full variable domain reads DVKVTQSSRYLVKRTGEKVFLECVQDMDHENMFWYRQDPGLGLRLIYFSYDVKMKEKGDIPEGYSVSREKKERFSLILESASTNQTSMYLCASRLAGGPQEQFFGPGTRLTVL.

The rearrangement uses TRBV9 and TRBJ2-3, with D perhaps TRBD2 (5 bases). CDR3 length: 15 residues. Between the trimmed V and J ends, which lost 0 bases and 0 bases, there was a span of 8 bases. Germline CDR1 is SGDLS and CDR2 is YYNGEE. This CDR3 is CASSVVGESTDTQYF. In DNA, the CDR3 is TGTGCCAGCAGCGTAGTCGGGGAAAGCACAGATACGCAGTATTTT.

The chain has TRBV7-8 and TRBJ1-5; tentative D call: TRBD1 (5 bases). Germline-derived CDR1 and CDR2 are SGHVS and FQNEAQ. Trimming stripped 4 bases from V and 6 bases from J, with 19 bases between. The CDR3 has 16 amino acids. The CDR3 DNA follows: TGTGCCAGCAGCTACCTCAGATTTGGGGGGGGTCAGCCCCAGCATTTT. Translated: CASSYLRFGGGQPQHF.

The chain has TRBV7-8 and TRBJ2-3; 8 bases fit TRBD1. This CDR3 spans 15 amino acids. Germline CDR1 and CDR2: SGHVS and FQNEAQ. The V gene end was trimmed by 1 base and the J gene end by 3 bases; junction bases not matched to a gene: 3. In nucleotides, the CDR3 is TGTGCCAGCAGCTTAGGGCAGGGGGCTACAGATACGCAGTATTTT. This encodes CASSLGQGATDTQYF.

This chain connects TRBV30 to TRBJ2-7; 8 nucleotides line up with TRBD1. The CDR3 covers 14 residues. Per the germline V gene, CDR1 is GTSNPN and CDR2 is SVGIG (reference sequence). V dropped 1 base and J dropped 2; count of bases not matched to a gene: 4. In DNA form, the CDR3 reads TGTGCCTGGAGTGGGACAGGGTTAACCTACGAGCAGTACTTC. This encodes CAWSGTGLTYEQYF.

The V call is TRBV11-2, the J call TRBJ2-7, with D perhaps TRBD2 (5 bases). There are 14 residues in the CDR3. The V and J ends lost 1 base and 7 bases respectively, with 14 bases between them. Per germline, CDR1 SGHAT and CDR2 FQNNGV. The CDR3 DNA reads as TGTGCCAGCAGCTTAGGAGTACTAGTGCGGGAGCAGTACTTC. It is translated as CASSLGVLVREQYF.

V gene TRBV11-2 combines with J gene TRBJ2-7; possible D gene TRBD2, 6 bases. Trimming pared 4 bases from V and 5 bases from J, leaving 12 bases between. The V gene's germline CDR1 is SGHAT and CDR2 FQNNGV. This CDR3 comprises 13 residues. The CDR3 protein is CASSSYWGDEQYF. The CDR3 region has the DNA TGTGCCAGCAGCTCGTATTGGGGGGACGAGCAGTACTTC.

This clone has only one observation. DNA for the CDR3: TGTGCCAGTGGGATAACAGGGACCTACGAGCAGTACTTC. Translating it yields CASGITGTYEQYF. This rearrangement joins TRBV19 to TRBJ2-7; D may be TRBD1 (6 bases). CDR1 is LNHDA and CDR2 is SQIVND in the germline V gene (reference sequence). V was pared by 8 bases and J by 2 bases, with 13 bases between. The CDR3 has 13 residues.